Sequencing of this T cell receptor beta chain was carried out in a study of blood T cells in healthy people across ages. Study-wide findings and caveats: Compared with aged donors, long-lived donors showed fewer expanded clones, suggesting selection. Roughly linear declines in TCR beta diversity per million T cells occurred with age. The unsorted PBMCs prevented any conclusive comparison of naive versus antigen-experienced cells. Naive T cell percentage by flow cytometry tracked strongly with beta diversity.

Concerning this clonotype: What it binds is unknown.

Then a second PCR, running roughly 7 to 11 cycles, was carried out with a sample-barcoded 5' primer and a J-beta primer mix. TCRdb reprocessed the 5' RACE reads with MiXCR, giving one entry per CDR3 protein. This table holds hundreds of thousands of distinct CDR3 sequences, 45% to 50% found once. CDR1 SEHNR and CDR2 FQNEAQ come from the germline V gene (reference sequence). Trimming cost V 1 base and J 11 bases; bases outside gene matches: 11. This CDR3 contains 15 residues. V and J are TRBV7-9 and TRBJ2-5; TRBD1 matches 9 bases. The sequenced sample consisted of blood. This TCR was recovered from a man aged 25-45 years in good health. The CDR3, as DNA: TGTGCCAGCAGCTTAGAAAGGGACAGGGTAAAAGGGCAGTACTTC. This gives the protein CASSLERDRVKGQYF.